A selection of T cell receptor beta chains follows, all from one sample in a study of T cells after yellow fever vaccination. Via MiXCR, TCRdb re-called the 5' RACE reads, giving one row per CDR3 protein. Of some 300,000 distinct CDR3 sequences detected, approximately 8% appear once; the ten largest clones hold 3% to 4%. This specimen was CD4+ T cells sorted from PBMCs, taken 5 days after the yellow fever booster vaccination. These receptor sequences come from a man in his late teens or twenties who received the YFV17D yellow fever vaccine. Both conserved end residues are part of each CDR3. A D gene is named only where the DNA matches it firmly. Expanded clones are given a class, and other clones once, few, many or no size at all.

DNA: TGTGCCAGCAGTATGGGACATGTTCAGCCCCAGCATTTT
CDR3: CASSMGHVQPQHF
J: TRBJ1-5
D: .
size: few
V: TRBV12-3/TRBV12-4

DNA: TGTGCCAGCAGCTTAGCAGGGGTTAGCGACACTGAAGCTTTCTTT
CDR3: CASSLAGVSDTEAFF
J: TRBJ1-1
D: .
size: .
V: TRBV7-2

DNA: TGTGCCAGCAGCTTAACTAGTTATAATTCACCCCTCCACTTT
CDR3: CASSLTSYNSPLHF
J: TRBJ1-6
D: .
size: few
V: TRBV7-9

DNA: TGTGCCAGCAGCTTACAGCGGGGGGGCGTGTATACGCAGTATTTT
CDR3: CASSLQRGGVYTQYF
J: TRBJ2-3
D: TRBD2
size: many
V: TRBV11-2

DNA: TGTGCCAGCAGTGGAAGGGACAGCGGGAGACTCAATCAGCCCCAGCATTTT
CDR3: CASSGRDSGRLNQPQHF
J: TRBJ1-5
D: TRBD1
size: .
V: TRBV6-2/TRBV6-3

DNA: TGTGCCAGCAGTTACACCGGACAGGGGAATTCACCCCTCCACTTT
CDR3: CASSYTGQGNSPLHF
J: TRBJ1-6
D: TRBD1
size: many
V: TRBV6-5

DNA: TGCAGTGCTAGAGAGGGGGCTTATGGCTACACCTTC
CDR3: CSAREGAYGYTF
J: TRBJ1-2
D: .
size: .
V: TRBV20-1

DNA: TGTGCCAGCAGACCTGCCCGGGACATCTTTGACTACACCTTC
CDR3: CASRPARDIFDYTF
J: TRBJ1-2
D: .
size: few
V: TRBV5-6

DNA: TGCAACGCCCAACCTGCGGGGCAGCCCCAGCATTTT
CDR3: CNAQPAGQPQHF
J: TRBJ1-5
D: .
size: few
V: TRBV29-1

DNA: TGTGCCAGCAGTGTCTTAGGAGGGAAAAACATTCAGTACTTC
CDR3: CASSVLGGKNIQYF
J: TRBJ2-4
D: .
size: many
V: TRBV25-1

DNA: TGTGCCAGCAGCCCCGCGACAGGGAGTTGGAACACCATATATTTT
CDR3: CASSPATGSWNTIYF
J: TRBJ1-3
D: TRBD1
size: many
V: TRBV7-2

DNA: TGTGCCAGCAGAAACAGGGTAACTAGCACAGATACGCAGTATTTT
CDR3: CASRNRVTSTDTQYF
J: TRBJ2-3
D: .
size: once
V: TRBV6-6

DNA: TGTGCCAGCAGCGCCAGACTAGCGGCAGATACGCAGTATTTT
CDR3: CASSARLAADTQYF
J: TRBJ2-3
D: TRBD2
size: .
V: TRBV9

DNA: TGTGCCAGCAGCTTCTTCCCGGCTTCTGGAAACACCATATATTTT
CDR3: CASSFFPASGNTIYF
J: TRBJ1-3
D: .
size: .
V: TRBV7-2

DNA: TGTGCCAGCAAACCTTCGACAGGGGGCCATACTGAAGCTTTCTTT
CDR3: CASKPSTGGHTEAFF
J: TRBJ1-1
D: TRBD1
size: few
V: TRBV12-3/TRBV12-4

DNA: TGTGCCAGCAGAACGCCAGGGGGCGGGAGGCAGCCCCAGCATTTT
CDR3: CASRTPGGGRQPQHF
J: TRBJ1-5
D: TRBD1
size: few
V: TRBV6-2/TRBV6-3

DNA: TGCGCCAGCAGCTTGGCGGGGGCCAAAAACATTCAGTACTTC
CDR3: CASSLAGAKNIQYF
J: TRBJ2-4
D: .
size: .
V: TRBV5-1

DNA: TGCGCCAGCAGCCAGGCCGGGACAGCCGAATTCGGCTACACCTTC
CDR3: CASSQAGTAEFGYTF
J: TRBJ1-2
D: TRBD1
size: .
V: TRBV4-3

DNA: TGTGCCAGCAGCTTAACGAGGGAAACTGAAGCTTTCTTT
CDR3: CASSLTRETEAFF
J: TRBJ1-1
D: .
size: many
V: TRBV7-2

DNA: TGTGCCAGTACCCCAGGATATGGGGGCTACACCTTC
CDR3: CASTPGYGGYTF
J: TRBJ1-2
D: .
size: .
V: TRBV19

DNA: TGTGACAGCAGCTTAATAGCGGGGGGGCGGAATGAGCAGTTCTTC
CDR3: CDSSLIAGGRNEQFF
J: TRBJ2-1
D: TRBD2
size: .
V: TRBV11-3

DNA: TGCAGCGTTGGGGGGACAGATGTCTATGGCTACACCTTC
CDR3: CSVGGTDVYGYTF
J: TRBJ1-2
D: TRBD1
size: .
V: TRBV29-1

DNA: TGCGCCAGCAGCCCCACAGGGGTCATGCCCTCGGAGACCCAGTACTTC
CDR3: CASSPTGVMPSETQYF
J: TRBJ2-5
D: TRBD1
size: few
V: TRBV5-1